What follows describes a single T cell receptor beta chain. This record belongs to a study of human T cells and chemical hapten exposure. As for the study in general: The study lasted roughly five months, and patients were dosed weekly with diphenylcyclopropenone on the scalp throughout.

Time point of the sample: patch test 3, about 24 weeks after DPC sensitization. Treatment described: therapeutic diphenylcyclopropenone sensitization with weekly scalp DPC. Germline CDR1 is KGHSH and CDR2 is LQKENI. V was cut by 2 bases and J by 3 bases, with 8 bases left in between. The CDR3 is made up of 13 amino acids. Each CDR3 protein is one row after TCRdb ran MiXCR on the RACE reads. Here the sample spans 50,000 to 75,000 distinct CDR3 sequences, around 10% being singletons. The sequenced sample was whole blood, obtained in connection with sensitization to the hapten diphenylcyclopropenone (DPC). V usage is TRBV18 and J usage is TRBJ2-7; weak D call: TRBD1 (5 bases). The clonotype was recovered from a woman in her twenties or thirties with alopecia areata. Some clones in this sample may be carry-over from other donors' samples. DNA of the CDR3: TGTGCCAGCTCACCAGCCGACAGCTACGAGCAGTACTTC. Its translation: CASSPADSYEQYF.